The 7 T cell receptor beta chains below were found in one sample sequenced in a study of blood T cell repertoires in COVID-19. Sequencing was performed with immunoSEQ multiplex PCR; in TCRdb, only in-frame clones are kept and a portion is missing. The sample includes 150,000 to 200,000 clones, 65% to 90% of them seen just once. The sample comprised peripheral blood. Every receptor here comes from a human donor in a cohort sampled during active COVID-19.

To note about this clone: Germline and junction disagree at one end, which may indicate a read error. The chain has TRBV7-7 and TRBJ2-1; 7 bases are a match to TRBD2. The CDR3 runs 15 residues. CDR1 is SSHAT, CDR2 FNYEAQ, per germline (reference sequence). The DNA for the CDR3 is TGTGCTAGCAGCTTAGAGCGGGGTCCCTACAATGAGCAGTTCTTC. It encodes CASSLERGPYNEQFF.

This sequence joins TRBV7-9 and TRBJ2-7; 9 nucleotides match TRBD1. V lost 5 bases and J lost 3; bases outside the gene matches: 5. The CDR3 is 14 residues long. Germline V gives CDR1 SEHNR, CDR2 FQNEAQ (reference sequence). In DNA, the CDR3 is TGTGCCAGCAGCGGCCGGGACAGGGTCTACGAGCAGTACTTC. Translated: CASSGRDRVYEQYF.

The J gene is TRBJ1-2, the V gene TRBV12-3 or TRBV12-4; the D gene is possibly TRBD1 (6 bases). Trimming took 5 bases from V and 8 from J, leaving 15 bases between them. The CDR3 extends over 13 amino acids. In nucleotides, the CDR3 is TGTGCCAGCAGTGCATCAGGGGTTTTAGGCTACACCTTC. It is translated as CASSASGVLGYTF.

The chain has TRBV7-3 and TRBJ2-6; the D gene is possibly TRBD1 (5 bases). The germline CDR1 and CDR2 sequences are SGHTA and FQGTGA. V was cut by 7 bases and J by 0 bases, with 13 bases left in between. This CDR3 region has 16 residues. CDR3 DNA: TGTGCCAGCACCGTACAGGAGAGCTCTGGGGCCAACGTCCTGACTTTC. Protein sequence: CASTVQESSGANVLTF.

The chain combines TRBV30 with TRBJ1-3; D is ambiguous. The CDR3 spans 13 residues. Trimming cost V 2 bases and J 1 base, with 6 bases left between them. Germline CDR1 GTSNPN, CDR2 SVGIG (reference sequence). This chain's CDR3 is CAWSPESGNTIYF. The CDR3 DNA is TGTGCCTGGAGTCCGGAGTCTGGAAACACCATATATTTT.

V and J are TRBV3-1 (or the pseudogene TRBV3-2) and TRBJ2-7, with TRBD1 as a possible D gene (6 bases). The germline CDR1 and CDR2 sequences are LGHDT and YNNKEL (reference sequence). The CDR3 contains 15 residues. Trimming pared 1 base from V and 1 base from J, leaving 11 bases between. CDR3 loop: CASSQGTVGSYEQYF. CDR3 in DNA: TGTGCCAGCAGCCAAGGGACAGTGGGATCCTACGAGCAGTACTTC.

This chain connects TRBV27 to TRBJ1-2, with 12 bases fitting TRBD1. Looked up from germline, CDR1 is MNHEY and CDR2 is SMNVEV (reference sequence). The CDR3 has 14 amino acids. V lost 9 bases to trimming and J lost 4 bases; unmatched junction nucleotides: 6. This chain's CDR3 is CASGDRGHGYGYTF. The CDR3 DNA reads as TGTGCCAGTGGGGACAGGGGGCATGGCTATGGCTACACCTTC.